This T cell receptor beta chain was observed in a study of vaccination and CD4 T cells after COVID-19. The overall study: Post-vaccine sample collection happened at a median of about ten weeks after dose two, ranging 14 to 241.

A remark on this clonotype: The antigen is undetermined.

Once obtained from cultured CD4+ T cells, the DNA was sequenced using the Oncomine TCR Beta short-read assay. TCRdb itself ran the PCR reads through MiXCR, one entry per CDR3 protein. The profile covers over 15,000 distinct CDR3 sequences, with 80% to 85% appearing a single time and approximately 18% taken by the ten largest. Treatment defined: roughly nine-day PBMC culture with coronavirus spike peptide pools or control peptides (ViraFEST assay). This receptor was obtained from a human donor who received a COVID-19 vaccine. The sequencing used CD4+ T cells from blood, cultured in vitro, collected after SARS-CoV-2 vaccination.

Written as DNA, the CDR3 is TGCAGTGCTAGAGGCACAACAAACACTGAAGCTTTCTTT. Residues: CSARGTTNTEAFF. The V call is TRBV20-1, the J call TRBJ1-1; D not resolved. This CDR3 spans 13 amino acids. Germline CDR1 is DFQATT and CDR2 is SNEGSKA (reference sequence). Trimming removed 1 base from V and 2 bases from J, with 8 bases in between.